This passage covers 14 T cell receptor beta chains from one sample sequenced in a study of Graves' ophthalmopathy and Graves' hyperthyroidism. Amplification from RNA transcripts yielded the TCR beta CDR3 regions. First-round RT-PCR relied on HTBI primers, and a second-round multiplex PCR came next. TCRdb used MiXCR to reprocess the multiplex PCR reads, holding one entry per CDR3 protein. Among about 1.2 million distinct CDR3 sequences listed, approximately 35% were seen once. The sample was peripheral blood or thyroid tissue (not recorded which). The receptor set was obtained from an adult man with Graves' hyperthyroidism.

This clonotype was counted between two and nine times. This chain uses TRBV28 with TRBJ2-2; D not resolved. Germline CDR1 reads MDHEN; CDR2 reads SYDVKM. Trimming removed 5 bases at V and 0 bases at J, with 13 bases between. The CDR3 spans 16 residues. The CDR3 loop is CASSLVGSANTGELFF. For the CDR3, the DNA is TGTGCCAGCAGTCTCGTGGGCAGCGCGAACACCGGGGAGCTGTTTTTT.

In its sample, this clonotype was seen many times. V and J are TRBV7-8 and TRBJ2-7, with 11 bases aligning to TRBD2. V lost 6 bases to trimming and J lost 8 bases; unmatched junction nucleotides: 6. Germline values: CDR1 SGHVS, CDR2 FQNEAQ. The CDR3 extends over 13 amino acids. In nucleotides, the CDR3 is TGTGCCAGCAGACTAGCGGGAGAGCGACAGCAGTACTTC. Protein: CASRLAGERQQYF.

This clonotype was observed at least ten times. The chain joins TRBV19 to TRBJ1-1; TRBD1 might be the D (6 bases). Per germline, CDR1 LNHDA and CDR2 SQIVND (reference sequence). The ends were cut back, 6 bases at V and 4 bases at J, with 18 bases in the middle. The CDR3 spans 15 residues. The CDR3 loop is CASSLRTRGGTEAFF. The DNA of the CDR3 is TGTGCCAGTAGCCTTAGGACCCGAGGGGGCACTGAAGCTTTCTTT.

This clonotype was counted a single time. This chain's CDR3 is CASSHPKETQYF. CDR3 bases: TGTGCCAGCAGCCATCCAAAAGAGACCCAGTACTTC. The chain joins TRBV7-2 to TRBJ2-5, with D unclear. V was pared by 5 bases and J by 3 bases, with 7 bases between. There are 12 residues in the CDR3. Per germline, CDR1 SGHTA and CDR2 FQGNSA.

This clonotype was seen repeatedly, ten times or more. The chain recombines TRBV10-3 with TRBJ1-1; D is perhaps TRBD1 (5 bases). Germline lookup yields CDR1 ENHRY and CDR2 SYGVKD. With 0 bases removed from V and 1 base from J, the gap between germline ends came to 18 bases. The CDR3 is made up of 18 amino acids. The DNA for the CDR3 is TGTGCCATCAGTGAGTCGGCAGTGGGGGTCGCGGAGAACACTGAAGCTTTCTTT. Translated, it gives CAISESAVGVAENTEAFF.

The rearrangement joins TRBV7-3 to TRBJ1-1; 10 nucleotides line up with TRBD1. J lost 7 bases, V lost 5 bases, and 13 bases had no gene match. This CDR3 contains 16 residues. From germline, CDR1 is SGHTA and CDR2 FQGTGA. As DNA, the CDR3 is TGTGCCAGCAGCCCGACAGGGGGCATAGAGCCCCTTGAAGCTTTCTTT. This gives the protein CASSPTGGIEPLEAFF.

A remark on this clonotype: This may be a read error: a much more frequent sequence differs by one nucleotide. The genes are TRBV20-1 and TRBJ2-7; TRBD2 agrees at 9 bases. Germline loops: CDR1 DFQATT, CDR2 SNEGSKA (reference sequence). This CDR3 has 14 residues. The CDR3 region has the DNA TGCAGTGGACGTCCTGTAGCGGGAGTATGGGAGCGGTACTTC. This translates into CSGRPVAGVWERYF.

The CDR3 is CATSDSRTGDTEAFF. The DNA of the CDR3 is TGTGCCACCAGTGATTCCCGGACAGGGGACACTGAAGCTTTCTTT. This chain connects TRBV24-1 to TRBJ1-1; 9 positions match TRBD1. This CDR3 contains 15 residues. In germline, CDR1 is KGHDR, CDR2 SFDVKD. J gave up 3 bases and V 2 bases, and 3 bases lay outside the gene matches.

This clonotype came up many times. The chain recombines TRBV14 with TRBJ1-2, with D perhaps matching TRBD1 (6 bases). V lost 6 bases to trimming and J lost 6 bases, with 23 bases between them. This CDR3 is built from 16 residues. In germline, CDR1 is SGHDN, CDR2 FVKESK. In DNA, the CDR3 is TGTGCCAGCAGGTGGATGGGGGCAAAGGTGTTGGATGGCTACACCTTC. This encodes CASRWMGAKVLDGYTF.

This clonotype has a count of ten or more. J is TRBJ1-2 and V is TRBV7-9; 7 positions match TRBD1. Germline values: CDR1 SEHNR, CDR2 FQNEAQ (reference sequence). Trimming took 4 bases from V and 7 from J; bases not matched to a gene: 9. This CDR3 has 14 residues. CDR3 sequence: CASSSPWDRRGYTF. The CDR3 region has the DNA TGTGCCAGCAGCTCCCCGTGGGACAGACGTGGCTACACCTTC.

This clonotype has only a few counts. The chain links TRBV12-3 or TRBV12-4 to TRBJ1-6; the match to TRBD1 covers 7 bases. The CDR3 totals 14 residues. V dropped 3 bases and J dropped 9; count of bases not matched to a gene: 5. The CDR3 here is CASSLVTGVSPLHF. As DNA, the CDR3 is TGTGCCAGCAGTTTGGTAACAGGGGTTTCACCCCTCCACTTT.

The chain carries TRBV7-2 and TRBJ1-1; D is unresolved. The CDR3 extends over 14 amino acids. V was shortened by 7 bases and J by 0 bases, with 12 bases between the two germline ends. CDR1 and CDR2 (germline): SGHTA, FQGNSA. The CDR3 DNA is TGTGCCAGCACCATGCCGGGGATGAACACTGAAGCTTTCTTT. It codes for CASTMPGMNTEAFF.

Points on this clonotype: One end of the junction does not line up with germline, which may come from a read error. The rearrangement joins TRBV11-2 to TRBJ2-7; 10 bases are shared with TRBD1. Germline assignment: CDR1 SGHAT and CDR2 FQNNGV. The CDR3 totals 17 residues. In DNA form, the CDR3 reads TGTGCCGGCAGCTTAGATCGGAGTCCCGGGACAGGGGTCGAGCAGTACTTC. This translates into CAGSLDRSPGTGVEQYF.

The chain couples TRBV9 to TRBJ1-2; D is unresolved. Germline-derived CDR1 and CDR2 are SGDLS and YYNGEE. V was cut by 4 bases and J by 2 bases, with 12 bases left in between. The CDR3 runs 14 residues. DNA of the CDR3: TGTGCCAGCAGCCCTTCGGCAGACAACTATGGCTACACCTTC. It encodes CASSPSADNYGYTF.